A single T cell receptor (beta chain) is shown here with its context. Original analysis: Amplification with reference gene primers provided the estimates of nucleated cell counts. Generated by immunoSEQ multiplex PCR, the TCRdb table keeps only in-frame clones and is missing some. V, J and clone size are those of that table, while D and trimming were read from the DNA. The data show roughly 390,000 clones, 85% seen once. This entry is derived from a study of blood T cell repertoires in COVID-19. About the research overall: Acute-phase and convalescent COVID-19 samples originated in the United States, Italy and Spain. The analysed material was cDNA or gDNA that came from T cells, B-cell-depleted T cells, or PBMCs.

The sequenced sample was peripheral blood. This clonotype originated in a woman aged 18-30 years with acute or convalescent COVID-19.

CDR3 nucleotide sequence: TGTGCCAGCAGCGTCAAGGGGGACAGGGTGTATCCCCAGCATTTT. Translation: CASSVKGDRVYPQHF. The chain links TRBV9 to TRBJ1-5, with 9 bases identical to TRBD1. The germline gives CDR1 SGDLS, CDR2 YYNGEE. J lost 10 bases, V lost 2 bases, and 10 bases had no gene match. The length of the CDR3 is 15 residues.